The sequence of this TCR beta chain was determined in a study of identical twins. Remarks on this clonotype: Its target is not known.

Template switching added a universal primer binding site, and final cDNA carried unique molecular identifiers. MiXCR, applied by TCRdb to the 5' RACE reads, yields one record per CDR3 protein. The table records approximately 470,000 distinct CDR3 sequences, 12% to 15% of them present only once. Notes on the study in general: Zero-insertion analyses could be partly confounded by invariant MAIT and iNKT cells. Cord blood's abundant beta clonotypes had fewer insertions, unlike memory repertoires.

These data were also reused for a study on yellow fever vaccine responses in identical twins.

The sequenced sample consisted of CD4+ T cells sorted from blood. The receptor was derived from a woman between 18 and 30 years old in good health.

CDR3: CAWETANNEQFF. CDR3 nucleotides: TGTGCCTGGGAGACGGCGAACAATGAGCAGTTCTTC. This chain links TRBV30 with TRBJ2-1; no firm D call. This CDR3 has 12 amino acids. Germline CDR1 reads GTSNPN; CDR2 reads SVGIG (reference sequence). The V and J ends lost 5 bases and 5 bases respectively, with 10 bases between them. Complete variable domain (other parts from reference TRBV30 and TRBJ2-1): SQTIHQWPATLVQPVGSPLSLECTVEGTSNPNLYWYRQAAGRGLQLLFYSVGIGQISSEVPQNLSASRPQDRQFILSSKKLLLSDSGFYLCAWETANNEQFFGPGTRLTVL.